The entry that follows covers one T cell receptor (beta chain) sequence. Antigen unknown. This entry is derived from a study of cytomegalovirus exposure and HLA in healthy donors. CDR3 length: 15 residues. Between the trimmed V and J ends, which lost 3 bases and 8 bases, there was a span of 17 bases. Germline V lookup: CDR1 LNHDA, CDR2 SQIVND (reference sequence). Repertoires were generated with immunoSEQ multiplex PCR, while TCRdb's copy carries only in-frame clones and drops some. The top ten clones hold almost 1.5% of a sample with 150,000 to 200,000 clones, 86% of them seen once. Study observations and caveats: Many donors shared some public TCRs, even though most TCR sequences were rare. Cytomegalovirus status, reportedly, was diagnosed with high specificity and sensitivity by the classifier. The study put 150 to 200 TCR beta chains on its list as cytomegalovirus-associated.

The TCR comes from a woman younger than 30 in good health and CMV-seronegative. Input material: PBMCs. The rearrangement links TRBV19 to TRBJ2-1; a weak D match, TRBD2 (7 bases). Here the CDR3 DNA reads TGTGCCAGTAGTATTATCGGGGGGCGCAACCATGAGCAGTTCTTC. Residues: CASSIIGGRNHEQFF.